The 24 T cell receptor beta chains presented below share a single source sample, sequenced in a study of cytomegalovirus exposure and HLA in healthy donors. 13 Jbeta primers and 60 Vbeta primers were used for the PCR. Sequencing used immunoSEQ multiplex PCR; TCRdb keeps in-frame clones, though not all of them. Of fewer than 85,000 clones in the sample, under 80% were seen once. The sample taken for sequencing was PBMCs. Every receptor here comes from a male donor in good health and CMV-seropositive.

This chain links TRBV18 with TRBJ2-1; 7 nucleotides line up with TRBD2. This CDR3 is 13 amino acids long. The V gene end was trimmed by 5 bases and the J gene end by 6 bases; junction bases not matched to a gene: 4. Germline assignment: CDR1 KGHSH and CDR2 LQKENI. The CDR3 spells CASSGRETNEQFF. The CDR3 nucleotides are TGTGCCAGCTCAGGGCGGGAGACCAATGAGCAGTTCTTC.

This chain joins TRBV7-2 and TRBJ2-1; 9 bases are a match to TRBD1. V lost 5 bases and J lost 0; bases outside the gene matches: 2. This CDR3 has 15 residues. The germline V gene encodes CDR1 SGHTA and CDR2 FQGNSA. In DNA form, the CDR3 reads TGTGCCAGCAGCGAGGACAGGGGCTCCTACAATGAGCAGTTCTTC. Translated: CASSEDRGSYNEQFF.

The genes are TRBV6-1 and TRBJ2-5; unclear D gene. CDR3 length: 15 residues. Germline V gene lookup returns CDR1 MNHNS and CDR2 SASEGT. Trimming took 2 bases from V and 4 from J, leaving 14 bases between them. Here the CDR3 reads CASSEYSRVRETQYF. The CDR3 coding sequence is TGTGCCAGCAGTGAATATTCCCGTGTGCGAGAGACCCAGTACTTC.

The genes are TRBV7-8 and TRBJ2-2; TRBD2 aligns across 9 bases. Germline trimming cut 2 bases from V and 5 bases from J; bases unmatched to any gene: 6. This CDR3 has 16 residues. Germline V gene lookup returns CDR1 SGHVS and CDR2 FQNEAQ. The CDR3 DNA reads TGTGCCAGCAGCTTACTTAGCGGGGGAGAAACCGGGGAGCTGTTTTTT. This translates into CASSLLSGGETGELFF.

The sample holds one count of this clone. The chain uses TRBV18 and TRBJ2-2; D possibly corresponds to TRBD2 (5 bases). Trimming shortened V by 3 bases and J by 0 bases, and 8 bases separated the two germline ends. CDR3 length: 15 residues. Germline CDR1 and CDR2: KGHSH and LQKENI. CDR3 sequence reads: CASSPGLTNTGELFF. CDR3 bases: TGTGCCAGCTCACCCGGACTGACGAACACCGGGGAGCTGTTTTTT.

This chain links TRBV7-2 with TRBJ2-2; D unclear. The CDR3 has 15 amino acids. Germline V CDR1 and CDR2: SGHTA, FQGNSA. V dropped 4 bases and J dropped 4 bases, with 13 bases sitting between them. CDR3 coding DNA: TGTGCCAGCAGCTCTTTACTTTCCCCCACCGGGGAGCTGTTTTTT. Amino acids: CASSSLLSPTGELFF. Drawing the rest from reference TRBV7-2 and TRBJ2-2, the complete variable domain is GAGVSQSPSNKVTEKGKDVELRCDPISGHTALYWYRQSLGQGLEFLIYFQGNSAPDKSGLPSDRFSAERTGGSVSTLTIQRTQQEDSAVYLCASSSLLSPTGELFFGEGSRLTVL.

The V gene is TRBV5-5, the J gene TRBJ1-5, with D maybe TRBD1 (5 bases). Trimming left V 4 bases short and J 2 bases short, with 13 bases between. Germline V lookup: CDR1 SGHKS, CDR2 YYEKEE (reference sequence). This CDR3 is built from 15 residues. CDR3 amino acids: CASSPGYPGNQPQHF. CDR3 DNA sequence: TGTGCCAGCAGCCCAGGGTACCCGGGCAATCAGCCCCAGCATTTT. Full variable domain (remainder filled in from reference TRBV5-5 and TRBJ1-5): DAGVTQSPTHLIKTRGQQVTLRCSPISGHKSVSWYQQVLGQGPQFIFQYYEKEERGRGNFPDRFSARQFPNYSSELNVNALLLGDSALYLCASSPGYPGNQPQHFGDGTRLSIL.

This rearrangement joins TRBV11-2 to TRBJ1-2; 7 nucleotides line up with TRBD1. Unmatched junction bases numbered 15, after V lost 1 base and J lost 4 bases. The CDR3 covers 18 residues. The germline gives CDR1 SGHAT, CDR2 FQNNGV. CDR3 DNA: TGTGCCAGCAGCTTAGTAGGGGACAGCCGGCCCCCCTTCTATGGCTACACCTTC. Translating it yields CASSLVGDSRPPFYGYTF.

The CDR3 protein is CASTRVGAGQPQHF. In DNA form, the CDR3 reads TGCGCCAGCACCAGGGTTGGGGCAGGTCAGCCCCAGCATTTT. This rearrangement joins TRBV10-2 to TRBJ1-5; a weak D match, TRBD1 (5 bases). Trimming shortened V by 7 bases and J by 6 bases, and 16 bases separated the two germline ends. This CDR3 comprises 14 residues. The germline CDR1 and CDR2 sequences are WSHSY and SAAADI.

This clone was detected only once. The genes are TRBV5-6 and TRBJ1-3; TRBD1 might be the D (5 bases). The CDR3 runs 18 residues. In germline, CDR1 is SGHDT, CDR2 YYEEEE. Trimming shortened V by 1 base and J by 0 bases, and 17 bases separated the two germline ends. The CDR3 DNA reads as TGTGCCAGCAGCTTGAGGAGTTGGAAGACAGTCTCTGGAAACACCATATATTTT. Amino acids: CASSLRSWKTVSGNTIYF.

The chain combines TRBV7-2 with TRBJ2-1, with D maybe TRBD2 (6 bases). This CDR3 is built from 13 residues. The V gene lost 10 bases and the J gene lost 2 bases, with 12 bases spanning the gap. CDR1 and CDR2 from the germline V gene are SGHTA and FQGNSA. The DNA of the CDR3 is TGTGCCACTAGGGCGGGAACCTACAATGAGCAGTTCTTC. Its translation: CATRAGTYNEQFF.

The CDR3 region is CASSLGQGGQPQHF. The CDR3 region has the DNA TGTGCCAGCAGCCTTGGACAGGGAGGTCAGCCCCAGCATTTT. V and J are TRBV7-9 and TRBJ1-5, with 8 bases matching TRBD1. This CDR3 is built from 14 residues. CDR1 and CDR2 (germline): SEHNR, FQNEAQ (reference sequence). V shed 5 bases, J shed 6 bases, and the junction held 6 bases outside the gene matches.

This clone was picked up a small number of times. Written as DNA, the CDR3 is TGTGCCAGCAGTGTCCTCTTTGGGAGGCATGAGCAGTTCTTC. It is translated as CASSVLFGRHEQFF. The chain couples TRBV27 to TRBJ2-1; perhaps TRBD2 as D (6 bases). Germline V CDR1 and CDR2: MNHEY, SMNVEV (reference sequence). There are 14 residues in the CDR3. V lost 5 bases and J 8 bases, leaving 16 bases between the germline ends.

This clone appeared a single time. The rearrangement joins TRBV12-5 to TRBJ1-2; maybe TRBD1 (5 bases). This CDR3 region has 14 residues. V was cut by 4 bases and J by 7 bases, with 16 bases left in between. Germline V lookup: CDR1 LGHNT, CDR2 FRNRAP. CDR3 bases: TGTGCTAGTGGTTGGACCACAGGAATGGGTGGCTACACCTTC. Protein: CASGWTTGMGGYTF.

The gene calls are TRBV7-2 and TRBJ2-5; 10 bases fit TRBD1. The length of the CDR3 is 15 residues. Losses at the gene ends were 5 bases for V and 5 bases for J; bases not matched to a gene: 8. Looked up from germline, CDR1 is SGHTA and CDR2 is FQGNSA. CDR3 DNA: TGTGCCAGCAGCACCGGGACAGGGGTGGGGGAGACCCAGTACTTC. It encodes CASSTGTGVGETQYF.

The chain recombines TRBV7-2 with TRBJ1-5; 8 nucleotides line up with TRBD1. CDR1 and CDR2 (germline): SGHTA, FQGNSA. This CDR3 is 13 amino acids long. V lost 8 bases and J lost 5; bases outside the gene matches: 5. The CDR3 reads CASGKDRDQPQHF. The DNA of the CDR3 is TGTGCCAGCGGGAAGGACAGGGATCAGCCCCAGCATTTT. The entire variable domain, with the rest obtained from reference TRBV7-2 and TRBJ1-5, is as follows: GAGVSQSPSNKVTEKGKDVELRCDPISGHTALYWYRQSLGQGLEFLIYFQGNSAPDKSGLPSDRFSAERTGGSVSTLTIQRTQQEDSAVYLCASGKDRDQPQHFGDGTRLSIL.

J is TRBJ1-5 and V is TRBV19, with D maybe TRBD1 (6 bases). The CDR3 consists of 13 residues. The ends were cut back, 5 bases at V and 5 bases at J, with 10 bases in the middle. CDR1 LNHDA and CDR2 SQIVND come from the germline V gene (reference sequence). CDR3 in DNA: TGTGCCAGTAGTCCCTGGACAGATCAGCCCCAGCATTTT. Amino acids: CASSPWTDQPQHF.

CDR3 loop: CASSREQVTYEQYF. Written as DNA, the CDR3 is TGTGCCAGCAGCCGCGAGCAGGTAACCTACGAGCAGTACTTC. The chain carries TRBV11-1 and TRBJ2-7; D is undetermined. V dropped 5 bases and J dropped 2 bases, with 13 bases sitting between them. In germline, CDR1 is SGHAT, CDR2 FQDESV (reference sequence). The CDR3 is made up of 14 amino acids.

The chain carries TRBV9 and TRBJ2-4, with a weak D call TRBD2 (5 bases). The CDR3 runs to 14 residues. Germline CDR1 SGDLS, CDR2 YYNGEE. V dropped 10 bases and J dropped 0 bases, with 14 bases sitting between them. This CDR3 reads CADYQTRAKNIQYF. CDR3 sequence (DNA): TGTGCCGACTATCAAACCCGAGCCAAAAACATTCAGTACTTC.

V and J are TRBV7-3 and TRBJ2-2; 8 bases align to TRBD1. This CDR3 is built from 15 residues. CDR1 SGHTA and CDR2 FQGTGA come from the germline V gene. V shed 3 bases, J shed 4 bases, and the junction held 4 bases outside the gene matches. The CDR3 is CASSLTGASTGELFF. The CDR3 coding sequence is TGTGCCAGCAGCTTGACAGGGGCAAGCACCGGGGAGCTGTTTTTT.

V and J are TRBV5-1 and TRBJ2-5; 8 nucleotides line up with TRBD1. The CDR3 is 15 amino acids. Losses at the gene ends were 1 base for V and 11 bases for J; bases not matched to a gene: 13. CDR1 and CDR2 from the germline V gene are SGHRS and YFSETQ. CDR3 sequence reads: CASSLQGATYREQYF. For the CDR3, the DNA is TGCGCCAGCAGCTTGCAGGGGGCGACTTACAGGGAGCAGTACTTC.

This chain joins TRBV5-4 and TRBJ2-3; 11 nucleotides line up with TRBD2. V was pared by 4 bases and J by 2 bases, with 6 bases of the junction left unmatched. Germline lookup yields CDR1 SGHNT and CDR2 YYREEE (reference sequence). The CDR3 is made up of 16 amino acids. DNA of the CDR3: TGTGCCAGCAGCGTGGGACTAGCGGTGTCCACAGATACGCAGTATTTT. Translating it yields CASSVGLAVSTDTQYF.

This rearrangement joins TRBV19 to TRBJ2-1; 12 nucleotides line up with TRBD2. This CDR3 is built from 18 residues. CDR1 and CDR2 (germline): LNHDA, SQIVND (reference sequence). Losses at the gene ends were 2 bases for V and 7 bases for J; bases not matched to a gene: 12. The CDR3 loop is CASSIRTSGVLVRNEQFF. The CDR3 nucleotides are TGTGCCAGTAGTATAAGGACTAGCGGGGTATTAGTGAGGAATGAGCAGTTCTTC.

The V gene is TRBV7-3, the J gene TRBJ2-3, with 8 bases that match TRBD1. Germline V gene sequence: CDR1 SGHTA, CDR2 FQGTGA. This CDR3 has 16 residues. V was pared by 5 bases and J by 1 base, with 8 bases of the junction left unmatched. CDR3 nucleotides: TGTGCCAGCAGCCTACAGGGGGAATCGGGCACAGATACGCAGTATTTT. Encoded protein: CASSLQGESGTDTQYF.